This T cell receptor beta chain was recovered during a study of T cell responses to AZD1222 COVID-19 vaccine. General study points: Vaccine-associated CD4 TCRs spanned spike, dominant at 160-218 and 743-854. Two AZD1222 administrations were followed by greater Spike-specific TCR breadth and depth. White British donors predominated, females outnumbered males, and clonal diversity was possibly underestimated. Baseline serology detected seropositivity in only 6 or 7 AZD1222 recipients.

CDR3 size: 14 residues. Germline-derived CDR1 and CDR2 are KGHDR and SFDVKD. Trimming removed 5 bases from V and 4 bases from J, with 13 bases in between. Data came from immunoSEQ multiplex PCR; TCRdb stores just in-frame clones and leaves some out. The table includes 120,000 or so clones, around 91% detected once. This clone was seen more than once but under ten times. The target antigen is unknown. The sequencing here drew on peripheral blood, taken on day 0 of MenACWY control vaccination. This chain uses TRBV24-1 with TRBJ2-5, with TRBD1 as a possible D gene (6 bases). The TCR comes from an adult in good health. In nucleotides, the CDR3 is TGTGCCACCAGTGCGGCCAGGGGCCGAGAGACCCAGTACTTC. Translated, it gives CATSAARGRETQYF.